The present entry profiles one T cell receptor (beta chain) with its context. Its target is not known. A heparinised blood draw that averaged around 110 mL was obtained once from each donor. CD4+ naive, central memory, regulatory and stem cell-like memory subsets were isolated by sorting on CD45RO/CCR7/CD25/CD127/CD95/CD27. The entry originates in a study of beta chain features in type 1 diabetes. Study details: On cell yields, gender and age, patients and healthy donors were similar.

Study conclusions and caveats: Relative to healthy donors, patients appeared to have naive, central memory and Treg TCRB repertoires that were more similar.

The authors reverse transcribed all of the isolated RNA, so sequencing captured expressed TCRB transcripts. TCRdb's table, derived via immunoSEQ multiplex PCR, lists solely in-frame clones and lacks some. The repertoire holds about 330,000 clones, with approximately 10% as singletons. Input material: naive CD4+ T cells from blood. The source is a woman aged 25-40 years in good health.

CDR3: CASSPYGAETQYF. CDR3 sequence (DNA): TGTGCCAGCTCACCCTATGGAGCAGAGACCCAGTACTTC. The chain combines TRBV18 with TRBJ2-5; D is unresolved. Germline V gives CDR1 KGHSH, CDR2 LQKENI. This CDR3 has 13 residues. The V end was cut by 3 bases, the J end by 4 bases, with 9 bases between.